Listed here are 26 T cell receptor beta chains from one sample, sequenced in a study of control samples from healthy donors and cancer patients. Assay: immunoSEQ multiplex PCR; the TCRdb copy retains only in-frame clones and omits some. The data show tens of thousands of clones, approximately 80% seen once. Sequencing used blood. All receptors derive from a man in his sixties or seventies in good health.

The chain employs TRBV28 and TRBJ1-2, with no clear D. Germline V gene data show CDR1 as MDHEN and CDR2 as SYDVKM. CDR3 length equals 12 residues. Deletions cut 5 bases from V and 8 bases from J, with 12 bases between. CDR3 protein: CASSPTLLGYTF. The CDR3 DNA reads as TGTGCCAGCAGTCCTACCTTATTGGGCTACACCTTC.

The chain uses TRBV11-2 and TRBJ2-5, with 11 positions matching TRBD2. The CDR3 loop spans 17 amino acids. The ends lost 5 bases at V and 4 bases at J; junction bases unmatched: 12. Per the germline V gene, CDR1 is SGHAT and CDR2 is FQNNGV. CDR3 coding DNA: TGTGCCAGCAGCCCGCTACTAGCGGGGGCTGAGAGAGAGACCCAGTACTTC. The encoded protein is CASSPLLAGAERETQYF.

The chain has TRBV6-6 and TRBJ1-5, with TRBD1 as a possible D gene (6 bases). CDR1 and CDR2 from the germline V gene are MNHNY and SVGAGI (reference sequence). This CDR3 has 14 residues. Trimming left V 6 bases short and J 3 bases short, with 12 bases between. In DNA form, the CDR3 reads TGTGCCAGCAGCCCCCACAGGGACAATCAGCCCCAGCATTTT. Protein: CASSPHRDNQPQHF.

The gene calls are TRBV30 and TRBJ2-1; 9 nucleotides match TRBD1. Germline trimming cut 8 bases from V and 3 bases from J; bases unmatched to any gene: 11. The CDR3 consists of 15 residues. Per germline, CDR1 GTSNPN and CDR2 SVGIG (reference sequence). For the CDR3, the DNA is TGTGCCAGGGACAGGGAACGGGGTTACTACAATGAGCAGTTCTTC. Protein product: CARDRERGYYNEQFF.

The CDR3 sequence: CASSWTGEGETQYF. The CDR3 bases are TGTGCCAGCAGCTGGACAGGGGAGGGAGAGACCCAGTACTTC. The gene calls are TRBV3-1 (or the pseudogene TRBV3-2) and TRBJ2-5; 9 bases agree with TRBD1. The junction had 5 bases not matched to a gene; V was cut back by 5 bases and J by 4 bases. The germline CDR1 and CDR2 sequences are LGHDT and YNNKEL (reference sequence). The length of the CDR3 is 14 residues.

The V and J genes are TRBV6-6 and TRBJ2-3; perhaps TRBD2 as D (5 bases). The germline gives CDR1 MNHNY, CDR2 SVGAGI (reference sequence). Trimming stripped 2 bases from V and 2 bases from J, with 8 bases between. The CDR3 length is 14 residues. CDR3 bases: TGTGCCAGCAGTTACGTCGGGATCACAGATACGCAGTATTTT. Residues: CASSYVGITDTQYF.

This clone has more than one count but fewer than ten. This chain links TRBV7-3 with TRBJ1-6; TRBD1 might be the D (6 bases). The CDR3 runs to 12 residues. The V end was cut by 5 bases, the J end by 7 bases, with 6 bases between. Germline assignment: CDR1 SGHTA and CDR2 FQGTGA. The CDR3 reads CASSTGNSPLHF. CDR3 sequence (DNA): TGTGCCAGCAGCACAGGGAATTCACCCCTCCACTTT.

This clone was counted once. The rearrangement links TRBV24-1 to TRBJ1-5, with a tentative D call TRBD1 (6 bases). The V and J ends lost 3 bases and 6 bases respectively, with 8 bases between them. Germline lookup yields CDR1 KGHDR and CDR2 SFDVKD. There are 13 residues in the CDR3. In DNA, the CDR3 is TGTGCCACCAGTGATACAGGGATTCAGCCCCAGCATTTT. Its translation is CATSDTGIQPQHF.

The chain recombines TRBV28 with TRBJ1-4; unclear D gene. CDR1 is MDHEN, CDR2 SYDVKM, per germline. CDR3 size: 11 residues. V gave up 5 bases and J gave up 8 bases, with 6 bases separating them. The CDR3 loop reads CASSPKEKLFF. The CDR3 nucleotides read TGTGCCAGCAGTCCCAAAGAAAAACTGTTTTTT. The full variable domain, its missing parts supplied by reference TRBV28 and TRBJ1-4, is DVKVTQSSRYLVKRTGEKVFLECVQDMDHENMFWYRQDPGLGLRLIYFSYDVKMKEKGDIPEGYSVSREKKERFSLILESASTNQTSMYLCASSPKEKLFFGSGTQLSVL.

The V gene is TRBV7-2, the J gene TRBJ2-1; possibly TRBD2 for D (5 bases). Per germline, CDR1 SGHTA and CDR2 FQGNSA. V was trimmed by 5 bases and J by 7 bases, leaving 18 bases between them. This CDR3 has 15 amino acids. CDR3 loop: CASSPVGGVWNEQFF. The CDR3 DNA reads TGTGCCAGCAGCCCTGTAGGAGGCGTTTGGAATGAGCAGTTCTTC. Combining the CDR3 with reference TRBV7-2 and TRBJ2-1 gives the whole variable domain GAGVSQSPSNKVTEKGKDVELRCDPISGHTALYWYRQSLGQGLEFLIYFQGNSAPDKSGLPSDRFSAERTGGSVSTLTIQRTQQEDSAVYLCASSPVGGVWNEQFFGPGTRLTVL.

The chain links TRBV5-1 to TRBJ1-2; D ambiguous. Germline CDR1 and CDR2: SGHRS and YFSETQ. V lost 1 base and J 4 bases, leaving 11 bases between the germline ends. This CDR3 has 14 residues. CDR3 coding DNA: TGCGCCAGCAGCTTGAGTGGACGAAGCTATGGCTACACCTTC. It codes for CASSLSGRSYGYTF.

The chain couples TRBV11-2 to TRBJ2-7; D may correspond to TRBD1 or TRBD2 (5 bases each). Germline V gene sequence: CDR1 SGHAT, CDR2 FQNNGV. Trimming left V 5 bases short and J 6 bases short, with 23 bases between. This CDR3 spans 16 amino acids. In nucleotides, the CDR3 is TGTGCCAGCAGCCGTGGGACCGGGTCCACCACCACCGAGCAGTACTTC. Its translation is CASSRGTGSTTTEQYF.

This sequence joins TRBV11-3 and TRBJ2-1, with TRBD2 identical over 9 bases. J gave up 5 bases and V 5 bases, and 7 bases lay outside the gene matches. There are 15 residues in the CDR3. Per the germline V gene, CDR1 is SGHNT and CDR2 is YENEEA. The CDR3 reads CASSRGGGAHNEQFF. Here the CDR3 DNA reads TGTGCCAGCAGCCGCGGCGGGGGGGCCCACAATGAGCAGTTCTTC.

V usage is TRBV12-2 and J usage is TRBJ2-5; TRBD1 reflects the table's D call only, with no check against the DNA. TRBV12-2 is reported as a pseudogene. The CDR3 is made up of 15 amino acids. CDR3 loop: CASRLGGRAQETQYF. The CDR3 nucleotides read TGTGCAAGTCGCTTAGGAGGCAGGGCCCAAGAGACCCAGTACTTC.

This chain connects TRBV2 to TRBJ2-4; D uncertain. Trimming removed 3 bases at V and 9 bases at J, with 9 bases between. The V gene's germline CDR1 is SNHLY and CDR2 FYNNEI. The CDR3 extends over 12 amino acids. The DNA for the CDR3 is TGTGCCAGCAGTGATCTGGGATCCATTCAGTACTTC. This sequence encodes CASSDLGSIQYF. Full variable domain (remainder filled in from reference TRBV2 and TRBJ2-4): EPEVTQTPSHQVTQMGQEVILRCVPISNHLYFYWYRQILGQKVEFLVSFYNNEISEKSEIFDDQFSVERPDGSNFTLKIRSTKLEDSAMYFCASSDLGSIQYFGAGTRLSVL.

The gene calls are TRBV28 and TRBJ2-5; D gene ambiguous. Trimming cost V 3 bases and J 3 bases, with 14 bases left between them. Germline lookup yields CDR1 MDHEN and CDR2 SYDVKM. This CDR3 has 15 residues. For the CDR3, the DNA is TGTGCCAGCAGTTTCTATCTAGGTAATAAAGAGACCCAGTACTTC. Translating it yields CASSFYLGNKETQYF.

This clone was recorded a few times. The chain couples TRBV7-7 to TRBJ2-1; no firm D call. The germline gives CDR1 SSHAT, CDR2 FNYEAQ (reference sequence). The CDR3 has 13 residues. V gave up 3 bases and J gave up 9 bases, with 12 bases separating them. Written as DNA, the CDR3 is TGTGCCAGCAGCTTTAATCCGTCGGGTGAGCAGTTCTTC. Protein sequence: CASSFNPSGEQFF.

V gene TRBV7-8 combines with J gene TRBJ2-3, with a possible D match to TRBD2 (5 bases). Germline CDR1 and CDR2: SGHVS and FQNEAQ. V was clipped by 5 bases and J by 0 bases, with 24 bases between them. There are 19 residues in the CDR3. The CDR3 DNA sequence: TGTGCCAGCAGCCCCCTTGGTGCGGGTAGAATCCTTAGCACAGATACGCAGTATTTT. It encodes CASSPLGAGRILSTDTQYF. Filled out from reference TRBV7-8 and TRBJ2-3, the complete variable domain reads GAGVSQSPRYKVAKRGQDVALRCDPISGHVSLFWYQQALGQGPEFLTYFQNEAQLDKSGLPSDRFFAERPEGSVSTLKIQRTQQEDSAVYLCASSPLGAGRILSTDTQYFGPGTRLTVL.

V usage is TRBV28 and J usage is TRBJ2-7; D may be TRBD1 (5 bases). Deletions cut 7 bases from V and 5 bases from J, with 15 bases between. Germline V CDR1 and CDR2: MDHEN, SYDVKM. The CDR3 length is 13 residues. The CDR3 DNA reads as TGTGCCAGCACTCCAATGCAGGGCCACGAGCAGTACTTC. Protein: CASTPMQGHEQYF.

V gene TRBV27 combines with J gene TRBJ1-4; D not resolved. V shed 8 bases and J shed 4 bases, with 8 bases lying between them. The CDR3 has 12 residues. CDR1 is MNHEY, CDR2 SMNVEV, per germline (reference sequence). CDR3 bases: TGTGCCAGCGAACAGCTTAATGAAAAACTGTTTTTT. Protein sequence: CASEQLNEKLFF.

This chain joins TRBV5-1 and TRBJ1-2, with TRBD1 matching over 10 bases. CDR3 length: 16 amino acids. Per germline, CDR1 SGHRS and CDR2 YFSETQ. J was trimmed by 6 bases and V by 4 bases; bases with no gene match: 12. CDR3 coding DNA: TGCGCCAGCAGCCCGAGAGGACAGGGGGTAGAGAATGGCTACACCTTC. Amino acids: CASSPRGQGVENGYTF.

The chain is built from TRBV4-1 and TRBJ1-2; D is uncertain. The germline V gene encodes CDR1 MGHRA and CDR2 YSYEKL. The V end lost 6 bases, the J end lost 0 bases, and 11 bases lay between the germline ends. The CDR3 covers 14 residues. CDR3 sequence (DNA): TGCGCCAGCAGGTACGACGGGTCTAACTATGGCTACACCTTC. It is translated as CASRYDGSNYGYTF.

The chain carries TRBV7-2 and TRBJ1-6, with D possibly TRBD1 on 5 matching bases. Deletions cut 5 bases from V and 11 bases from J, with 13 bases between. The germline CDR1 and CDR2 sequences are SGHTA and FQGNSA. The length of the CDR3 is 13 residues. The DNA for the CDR3 is TGTGCCAGCAGCGATTTGGGGGTAACACCCCTCCACTTT. It translates to CASSDLGVTPLHF. Full variable domain (missing parts from reference TRBV7-2 and TRBJ1-6): GAGVSQSPSNKVTEKGKDVELRCDPISGHTALYWYRQSLGQGLEFLIYFQGNSAPDKSGLPSDRFSAERTGGSVSTLTIQRTQQEDSAVYLCASSDLGVTPLHFGNGTRLTVT.

The chain combines TRBV4-1 with TRBJ2-1; 9 nucleotides line up with TRBD2. Germline lookup yields CDR1 MGHRA and CDR2 YSYEKL. The ends lost 0 bases at V and 10 bases at J; junction bases unmatched: 10. There are 16 residues in the CDR3. CDR3: CASSQEGTSFVSEQFF. The CDR3 DNA reads as TGCGCCAGCAGCCAAGAAGGGACTAGCTTTGTGTCCGAGCAGTTCTTC.

V gene TRBV7-9 combines with J gene TRBJ1-2; D not resolved. V gave up 2 bases and J gave up 4 bases, with 20 bases separating them. Germline CDR1 is SEHNR and CDR2 is FQNEAQ (reference sequence). The CDR3 loop spans 17 amino acids. The CDR3 loop reads CASSLSPGLTLAYGYTF. CDR3 in DNA: TGTGCCAGCAGCTTATCCCCGGGCCTGACACTTGCCTATGGCTACACCTTC.

On this clone: This sample includes further DNA sequences coding for the same CDR3. This chain connects TRBV5-1 to TRBJ1-2, with D maybe TRBD1 (6 bases). V shed 1 base and J shed 6 bases, with 10 bases lying between them. Germline CDR1 SGHRS, CDR2 YFSETQ. CDR3 size: 13 residues. The CDR3 nucleotides read TGCGCCAGCAGCTTGCAGGGGAAGGATGGCTACACCTTC. This gives the protein CASSLQGKDGYTF.